One sample yielded the 21 T cell receptor beta chains listed below, sequenced in a study of T cell responses to AZD1222 COVID-19 vaccine. Clones were sequenced by immunoSEQ multiplex PCR, and TCRdb holds only the in-frame ones, with some missing. The sample contains roughly 200,000 clones, approximately 91% of which appear only once. The material sequenced was peripheral blood, taken 28 days after the second AZD1222 dose. Receptor source: an adult who received the AZD1222 COVID-19 vaccine.

On this clone: Other nucleotide sequences in the sample specify the same CDR3. The chain links TRBV28 to TRBJ2-7, with TRBD2 matching 8 bases. This CDR3 is 15 amino acids long. The ends lost 3 bases at V and 0 bases at J; junction bases unmatched: 4. The V gene's germline CDR1 is MDHEN and CDR2 SYDVKM. The chain's CDR3 is CASSLAGGHSYEQYF. CDR3 bases: TGTGCCAGCAGTTTGGCGGGAGGCCACTCCTACGAGCAGTACTTC.

The V gene is TRBV12-3 or TRBV12-4, the J gene TRBJ1-2, with a weak D call TRBD1 (5 bases). Trimming stripped 11 bases from V and 8 bases from J, with 15 bases between. The length of the CDR3 is 11 residues. CDR3 region: CASPGGGGYTF. The CDR3 nucleotides are TGTGCCTCCCCGGGGGGAGGAGGCTACACCTTC.

The V gene is TRBV6-2 or TRBV6-3, the J gene TRBJ1-1; possibly TRBD1 for D (5 bases). Trimming pared 0 bases from V and 8 bases from J, leaving 16 bases between. Germline loops: CDR1 MNHEY, CDR2 SVGEGT. This CDR3 region has 15 residues. CDR3 sequence: CASSYSNLGPPEAFF. Written as DNA, the CDR3 is TGTGCCAGCAGTTACTCGAATCTGGGACCGCCGGAAGCTTTCTTT.

Regarding this clone: Other DNA sequences in the same sample also yield this CDR3. This chain connects TRBV29-1 to TRBJ1-1, with D hard to call. The CDR3 covers 11 residues. Germline V gene sequence: CDR1 SQVTM, CDR2 ANQGSEA. Trimming took off 3 bases at V and 5 bases at J, with 7 bases between the two ends. In nucleotides, the CDR3 is TGCAGCGTTGAGCGAAATACTGAAGCTTTCTTT. Its protein product is CSVERNTEAFF. Together with reference TRBV29-1 and TRBJ1-1, the CDR3 gives the full variable domain: SAVISQKPSRDICQRGTSLTIQCQVDSQVTMMFWYRQQPGQSLTLIATANQGSEATYESGFVIDKFPISRPNLTFSTLTVSNMSPEDSSIYLCSVERNTEAFFGQGTRLTVV.

In this sample, this clone turned up a few times. This chain connects TRBV27 to TRBJ2-7; 9 positions agree with TRBD2. Germline CDR1 MNHEY, CDR2 SMNVEV (reference sequence). V shed 5 bases and J 3 bases; nucleotides not matched to a gene: 11. This CDR3 comprises 16 residues. The CDR3 region has the DNA TGTGCCAGCAGTCTAACCCTAGCGGGATTAAACTACGAGCAGTACTTC. This codes for CASSLTLAGLNYEQYF.

The chain employs TRBV10-2 and TRBJ1-6; TRBD1 aligns across 11 bases. Germline V gives CDR1 WSHSY, CDR2 SAAADI. CDR3 length equals 16 residues. The J segment lost 9 bases and the V segment lost 6 bases, leaving 10 bases of the junction unmatched. CDR3 DNA sequence: TGCGCCAGCAGCCTGGACAGGGGGCCCTTAGCTTCACCCCTCCACTTT. Translating gives CASSLDRGPLASPLHF.

The V gene is TRBV3-1 (or the pseudogene TRBV3-2), the J gene TRBJ2-7, with 7 nucleotides matching TRBD2. In germline, CDR1 is LGHDT, CDR2 YNNKEL (reference sequence). CDR3 length: 15 residues. V shed 4 bases, J shed 4 bases, and the junction held 10 bases outside the gene matches. DNA for the CDR3: TGTGCCAGCAGCCCGCTCGTGGGGGGGGGTTACGAGCAGTACTTC. Translation gives CASSPLVGGGYEQYF.

The rearrangement uses TRBV7-9 and TRBJ1-1; D unclear. V was pared by 1 base and J by 7 bases, with 10 bases between. In germline, CDR1 is SEHNR, CDR2 FQNEAQ (reference sequence). This CDR3 is built from 13 residues. The CDR3 region has the DNA TGTGCCAGCAGCTTAGGTTGGCAGTATGAAGCTTTCTTT. Translating gives CASSLGWQYEAFF.

V and J are TRBV4-2 and TRBJ2-2; TRBD1 might be the D (5 bases). The CDR3 loop spans 16 amino acids. Trimming cost V 3 bases and J 2 bases, with 13 bases left between them. Germline V CDR1 and CDR2: LGHNA, YNFKEQ. The chain's CDR3 is CASSHSRQLNTGELFF. Written as DNA, the CDR3 is TGTGCCAGCAGCCACTCGAGACAGCTTAACACCGGGGAGCTGTTTTTT.

V and J are TRBV5-1 and TRBJ1-3; D gene uncertain. Trimming left V 2 bases short and J 3 bases short, with 12 bases between. Germline CDR1 is SGHRS and CDR2 is YFSETQ. The CDR3 totals 15 residues. CDR3 bases: TGCGCCAGCAGCTTCAGCGGCGTGGATGGAAACACCATATATTTT. It encodes CASSFSGVDGNTIYF.

CDR3 in DNA: TGTGCCAGTAGTCCCGGTCTAGCGGGAGGCTCCTACGAGCAGTACTTC. The encoded protein is CASSPGLAGGSYEQYF. The chain has TRBV19 and TRBJ2-7, with TRBD2 matching 11 bases. V was pared by 5 bases and J by 0 bases, with 6 bases of the junction left unmatched. Germline CDR1 LNHDA, CDR2 SQIVND (reference sequence). This CDR3 contains 16 residues.

The chain employs TRBV6-5 and TRBJ1-5; no clear D. The CDR3 covers 14 residues. Between the trimmed V and J ends, which lost 3 bases and 3 bases, there was a span of 9 bases. The germline gives CDR1 MNHEY, CDR2 SVGAGI. CDR3 nucleotides: TGTGCCAGCAGTTATGAGGGAGTCAATCAGCCCCAGCATTTT. Amino acid sequence: CASSYEGVNQPQHF.

This clone was seen just once. Within the sample, other DNA sequences also encode this same CDR3. The V and J genes are TRBV5-1 and TRBJ1-1; D unresolved. Germline loops: CDR1 SGHRS, CDR2 YFSETQ. The CDR3 is 14 amino acids. V was clipped by 0 bases and J by 1 base, with 7 bases between them. The CDR3 region is CASSLAPGNTEAFF. In DNA, the CDR3 is TGCGCCAGCAGCTTGGCCCCTGGGAACACTGAAGCTTTCTTT.

The chain combines TRBV7-9 with TRBJ1-4; the D gene is possibly TRBD1 (6 bases). The CDR3 is 15 amino acids. V lost 5 bases, J lost 7 bases, and 17 bases lay in between. CDR1 is SEHNR, CDR2 FQNEAQ, per germline (reference sequence). The CDR3 region is CASSTRTASGEKLFF. The CDR3 DNA is TGTGCCAGCAGCACGCGGACAGCCTCGGGTGAAAAACTGTTTTTT.

This clone was observed a single time. The chain employs TRBV27 and TRBJ2-5, with 8 bases aligning to TRBD2. The germline V gene encodes CDR1 MNHEY and CDR2 SMNVEV (reference sequence). V lost 6 bases and J lost 5; bases outside the gene matches: 5. This CDR3 spans 13 amino acids. The CDR3 DNA reads as TGTGCCAGCAGCCGTCCGGGGGGGGAGACCCAGTACTTC. Translation gives CASSRPGGETQYF.

The sample holds a few counts of this clone. The rearrangement joins TRBV18 to TRBJ1-2, with D possibly TRBD1 on 6 matching bases. Germline CDR1 is KGHSH and CDR2 is LQKENI. The CDR3 consists of 13 residues. V lost 1 base and J lost 6, with 9 bases in between. CDR3 sequence (DNA): TGTGCCAGCTCACCACGGGACACCAATGGCTACACCTTC. It translates to CASSPRDTNGYTF.

This sequence joins TRBV18 and TRBJ1-2, with 11 bases lining up with TRBD1. CDR1 KGHSH and CDR2 LQKENI come from the germline V gene. This CDR3 region has 19 residues. Trimming removed 2 bases from V and 8 bases from J; junction bases left unmatched: 19. The CDR3 loop reads CASSPNLYGTGGDSGGYTF. The CDR3 DNA reads as TGTGCCAGCTCACCAAACCTCTACGGGACAGGGGGGGATTCGGGCGGCTACACCTTC.

CDR3 sequence (DNA): TGTGCCACCAGTGATGGCCGGGGATTGAACACTGAAGCTTTCTTT. Protein sequence: CATSDGRGLNTEAFF. The genes are TRBV24-1 and TRBJ1-1, with D unresolved. Trimming pared 3 bases from V and 0 bases from J, leaving 10 bases between. CDR3 length equals 15 residues. CDR1 is KGHDR and CDR2 is SFDVKD in the germline V gene.

This chain uses TRBV3-1 (or the pseudogene TRBV3-2) with TRBJ1-5, with TRBD1 as a possible D gene (6 bases). The V end lost 4 bases, the J end lost 5 bases, and 9 bases lay between the germline ends. The CDR3 spans 13 residues. Germline-derived CDR1 and CDR2 are LGHDT and YNNKEL (reference sequence). The CDR3 protein is CASSLDSYQPQHF. DNA of the CDR3: TGTGCCAGCAGCCTGGACAGTTATCAGCCCCAGCATTTT.

The gene calls are TRBV21-1 and TRBJ2-7; no check of the table's D call, TRBD1, against the DNA was made. TRBV21-1 is tagged as a pseudogene. This CDR3 contains 13 residues. DNA of the CDR3: TGTGCCTTCTACCAGGGGGCTCCCTACGAGCAGTACTTC. Residues: CAFYQGAPYEQYF.

The chain has TRBV24-1 and TRBJ2-2; D is unresolved. Per germline, CDR1 KGHDR and CDR2 SFDVKD. The CDR3 runs to 14 residues. V dropped 3 bases and J dropped 1 base, with 5 bases sitting between them. CDR3 sequence reads: CATSDHRNTGELFF. For the CDR3, the DNA is TGTGCCACCAGTGATCACAGGAACACCGGGGAGCTGTTTTTT.